Presented here are 14 T cell receptor beta chains from one specimen sequenced in a study of molecular identifiers for immune sequencing clone quantification. TCRdb redid the calling of the PCR reads with MiXCR, one entry per CDR3 protein. The sample yields 550,000 to 750,000 distinct CDR3 sequences, 15% to 20% seen once. The sequenced sample was naive CD8+ T cells from blood, with Jurkat cell RNA spiked in. Documented subset: FACS-sorted CD8+CD4-CCR7+CD45RA+ naive T cells. The receptors originated from a human donor in good health. Some libraries in this study had Jurkat cell RNA spiked in.

Ten or more counts support this clonotype. The chain links TRBV27 to TRBJ2-6, with 10 positions matching TRBD1. J lost 1 base, V lost 7 bases, and 7 bases had no gene match. CDR1 is MNHEY, CDR2 SMNVEV, per germline (reference sequence). The CDR3 consists of 17 residues. The DNA of the CDR3 is TGTGCCAGCACCGGGACAGGGGTCCTATCTGGGGCCAACGTCCTGACTTTC. Its translation: CASTGTGVLSGANVLTF.

This clonotype has more than one count but fewer than ten. The V and J genes are TRBV11-2 and TRBJ2-2, with a tentative D call TRBD2 (6 bases). The germline CDR1 and CDR2 sequences are SGHAT and FQNNGV. The CDR3 spans 17 residues. V was shortened by 3 bases and J by 3 bases, with 17 bases between the two germline ends. The CDR3, as DNA: TGTGCCAGCAGCTTTTGGCTGGGGACTTGGGACACCGGGGAGCTGTTTTTT. Translating gives CASSFWLGTWDTGELFF.

This chain links TRBV4-1 with TRBJ2-1, with 13 bases identical to TRBD2. Germline CDR1 is MGHRA and CDR2 is YSYEKL. V dropped 0 bases and J dropped 4; count of bases not matched to a gene: 3. The CDR3 consists of 17 residues. CDR3 sequence reads: CASSQETSGGYYNEQFF. DNA of the CDR3: TGCGCCAGCAGCCAAGAGACTAGCGGGGGGTATTACAATGAGCAGTTCTTC.

Notes on this clonotype: This could be a read error, since a much larger clone is one nucleotide away. V usage is TRBV5-5 and J usage is TRBJ2-2; 9 nucleotides agree with TRBD2. CDR3 size: 17 residues. Per the germline V gene, CDR1 is SGHKS and CDR2 is YYEKEE (reference sequence). CDR3 coding DNA: TGTACCAGCAGCTTGGGGGCTAGCGGGATGAACACCGGGGAGCTGTTTTTT. Translation gives CTSSLGASGMNTGELFF.

This clonotype was counted at least ten times. The CDR3 reads CASSLRQADYEQYF. CDR3 bases: TGTGCCAGCAGCCTGAGACAGGCCGACTACGAGCAGTACTTC. The chain has TRBV5-4 and TRBJ2-7; TRBD1 is a possible D gene (6 bases). The CDR3 has 14 residues. Germline-derived CDR1 and CDR2 are SGHNT and YYREEE (reference sequence). Trimming cost V 4 bases and J 3 bases, with 14 bases left between them.

This clonotype was counted only a few times. This chain joins TRBV4-1 and TRBJ2-1; 12 bases fit TRBD2. Germline loops: CDR1 MGHRA, CDR2 YSYEKL. The CDR3 is made up of 15 amino acids. V trimming: 3 bases; J trimming: 6 bases; junction bases outside the gene matches: 3. The DNA of the CDR3 is TGCGCCAGCAGCCACTCTAGCGGGGGGGCCAATGAGCAGTTCTTC. Translation: CASSHSSGGANEQFF.

Comment on this clonotype: A much larger clone differs by one base, so this may be a read error. V is TRBV15 and J is TRBJ2-2, with TRBD1 matching 7 bases. This CDR3 region has 17 residues. Germline V gene lookup returns CDR1 LNHNV and CDR2 YYDKDF (reference sequence). V gave up 10 bases and J gave up 4 bases; unmatched junction bases: 18. CDR3: CAIATFETGQFTGELFF. The CDR3 DNA reads as TGTGCCATCGCAACCTTTGAGACAGGGCAGTTCACCGGGGAGCTGTTTTTT.

Comments on this clonotype: A much bigger clone sits one base away, suggesting this may be a read error. The J gene is TRBJ2-3, the V gene TRBV15, with D possibly being TRBD2 (5 bases). The CDR3 runs 15 residues. Per germline, CDR1 LNHNV and CDR2 YYDKDF (reference sequence). The chain's CDR3 is CVTSRDLRARDTQYF. Written as DNA, the CDR3 is TGTGTCACCAGCAGAGATCTGAGGGCGCGAGATACGCAGTATTTT.

Comment on this clonotype: This could be a read error, since a much larger clone is one nucleotide away. This chain connects TRBV6-2 or TRBV6-3 to TRBJ1-5, with D unresolved. The CDR3 has 19 amino acids. CDR1 is MNHEY and CDR2 is SVGEGT in the germline V gene. CDR3 protein: CASSYSGFGVGFSDQPQHF. Written as DNA, the CDR3 is TGTGCCAGCAGTTACTCTGGGTTCGGAGTGGGATTTAGCGATCAGCCCCAGCATTTT.

At least ten counts were recorded for this clonotype. The chain couples TRBV7-9 to TRBJ2-1; 13 nucleotides line up with TRBD2. The CDR3 has 16 amino acids. Germline lookup yields CDR1 SEHNR and CDR2 FQNEAQ (reference sequence). Trimming at V came to 5 bases and at J to 3 bases, leaving 4 bases not matched to a gene. The CDR3 nucleotides read TGTGCCAGCAGCCCGAGGACTAGCGGGAGCTACAATGAGCAGTTCTTC. The encoded protein is CASSPRTSGSYNEQFF.

A remark on this clonotype: This sequence may be a read error, since a much larger clone differs from it by one base. V usage is TRBV28 and J usage is TRBJ1-1; D may be TRBD1 (6 bases). CDR3 size: 14 residues. Germline V CDR1 and CDR2: MDHEN, SYDVKM. Trimming removed 6 bases from V and 6 bases from J, with 17 bases in between. The CDR3 sequence: CASSPLTGYSEAFF. The CDR3 nucleotides read TGTGCCAGCAGCCCCTTAACAGGGTACTCTGAAGCTTTCTTT.

The table lists this clonotype with many counts. The chain is built from TRBV7-8 and TRBJ1-4; D perhaps matches TRBD1 (6 bases). This CDR3 comprises 13 residues. CDR1 is SGHVS, CDR2 FQNEAQ, per germline. V was clipped by 6 bases and J by 5 bases, with 10 bases between them. For the CDR3, the DNA is TGTGCCAGCAGTCACAGGGTAAATGAAAAACTGTTTTTT. Its protein is CASSHRVNEKLFF.

This sequence joins TRBV9 and TRBJ1-3; D perhaps matches TRBD1 (6 bases). The CDR3 loop spans 15 amino acids. V was cut by 7 bases and J by 0 bases, with 14 bases left in between. The germline CDR1 and CDR2 sequences are SGDLS and YYNGEE. For the CDR3, the DNA is TGTGCCAGCGGCTACGGACAGAACTCTGGAAACACCATATATTTT. As protein: CASGYGQNSGNTIYF.

The chain combines TRBV7-9 with TRBJ1-1, with D hard to call. Germline CDR1 reads SEHNR; CDR2 reads FQNEAQ (reference sequence). The CDR3 totals 15 residues. V lost 5 bases to trimming and J lost 0 bases, with 13 bases between them. DNA of the CDR3: TGTGCCAGCAGCCCTCCCACGGGGATGAACACTGAAGCTTTCTTT. Translation: CASSPPTGMNTEAFF.